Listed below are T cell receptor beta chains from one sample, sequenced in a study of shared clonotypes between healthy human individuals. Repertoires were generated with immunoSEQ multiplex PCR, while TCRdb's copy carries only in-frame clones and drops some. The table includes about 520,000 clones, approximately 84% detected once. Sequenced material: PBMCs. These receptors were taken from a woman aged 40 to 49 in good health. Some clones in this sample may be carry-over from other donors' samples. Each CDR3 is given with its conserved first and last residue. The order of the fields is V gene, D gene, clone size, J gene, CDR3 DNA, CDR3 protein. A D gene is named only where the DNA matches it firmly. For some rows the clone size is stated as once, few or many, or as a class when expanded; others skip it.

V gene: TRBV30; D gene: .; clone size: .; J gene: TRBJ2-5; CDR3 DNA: TGTGCCTGGAGTGGACTGCTGGTCTTTAAGCAGTACTTC; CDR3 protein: CAWSGLLVFKQYF
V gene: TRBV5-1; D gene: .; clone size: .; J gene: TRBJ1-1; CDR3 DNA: TGCGCCAGCAGCTTGGACGGTTTAAACACTGAAGCTTTCTTT; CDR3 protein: CASSLDGLNTEAFF
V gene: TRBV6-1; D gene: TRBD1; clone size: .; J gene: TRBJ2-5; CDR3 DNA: TGTGCCAGCAGCCGACAGGGGGGGTTCCAAGAGACCCAGTACTTC; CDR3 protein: CASSRQGGFQETQYF
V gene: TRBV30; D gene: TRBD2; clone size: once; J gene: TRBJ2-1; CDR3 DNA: TGTGCCTGGGGCGGGGGGAGTGTTTGGAATGAGCAGTTCTTC; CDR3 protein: CAWGGGSVWNEQFF
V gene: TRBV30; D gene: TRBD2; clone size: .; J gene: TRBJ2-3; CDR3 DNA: TGTGCCTGGACCCAACTAGCGGGAGCAGATACGCAGTATTTT; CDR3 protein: CAWTQLAGADTQYF
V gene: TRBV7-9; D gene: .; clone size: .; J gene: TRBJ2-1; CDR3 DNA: TGTGCCAGCAGCCCGCAGCGGAATGAGCAGTTCTTC; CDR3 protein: CASSPQRNEQFF
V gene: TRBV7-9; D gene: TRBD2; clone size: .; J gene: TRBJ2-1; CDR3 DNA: TGTGCCAGCAGCCCCCGGGGGACTAGCGGGAGTCAGGGACAGTTCTTC; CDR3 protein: CASSPRGTSGSQGQFF
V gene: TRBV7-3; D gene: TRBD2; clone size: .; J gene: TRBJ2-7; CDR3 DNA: TGTGCCAGCAGCCACGGAAGCGGGAGGTCGGCCTACGAGCAGTACTTC; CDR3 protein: CASSHGSGRSAYEQYF
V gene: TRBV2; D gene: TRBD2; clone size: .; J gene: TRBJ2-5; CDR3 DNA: TGTGCCAGTCTAGCGGGAGTGATAGAGACCCAGTACTTC; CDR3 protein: CASLAGVIETQYF
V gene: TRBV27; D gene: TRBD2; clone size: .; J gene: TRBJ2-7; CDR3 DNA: TGTGCCAGCAGTTTTAGCGGGAGAGGGCCCTACGAGCAGTACTTC; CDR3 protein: CASSFSGRGPYEQYF
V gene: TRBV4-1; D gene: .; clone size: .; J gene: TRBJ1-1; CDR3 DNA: TGCGCCAGCAGGCAAGGCGGGGCACAGAACTCTGAAGCTTTCTTT; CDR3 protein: CASRQGGAQNSEAFF
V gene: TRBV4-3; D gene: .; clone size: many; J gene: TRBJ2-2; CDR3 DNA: TGCGCCAGCAGCGCCCGGGGGACCCCTTACACCGGGGAGCTGTTTTTT; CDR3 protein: CASSARGTPYTGELFF
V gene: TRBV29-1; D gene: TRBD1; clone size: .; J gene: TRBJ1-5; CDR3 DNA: TGCAGCGTCGGACAGGGGGATCTTCAGCCCCAGCATTTT; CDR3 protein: CSVGQGDLQPQHF
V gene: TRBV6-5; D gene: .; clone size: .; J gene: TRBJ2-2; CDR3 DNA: TGTGCCAGCAGCATACAGGGTGTGGGTACCGGGGAGCTGTTTTTT; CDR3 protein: CASSIQGVGTGELFF
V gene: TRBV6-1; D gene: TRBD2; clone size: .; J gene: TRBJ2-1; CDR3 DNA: TGTGCCAGCAGTGAAGTAGCCTTGGGTAGCGGGAGATTAGGGCGCAATGAGCAGTTCTTC; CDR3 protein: CASSEVALGSGRLGRNEQFF
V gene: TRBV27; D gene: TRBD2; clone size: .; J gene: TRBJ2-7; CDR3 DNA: TGTGCCAGCAGCCCAATGGGGGGACTAGTCAACGAGCAGTACTTC; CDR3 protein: CASSPMGGLVNEQYF
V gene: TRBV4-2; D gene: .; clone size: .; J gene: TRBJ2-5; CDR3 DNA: TGTGCCAGCAGCTTAGACTCAGGGCAAGAGACCCAGTACTTC; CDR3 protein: CASSLDSGQETQYF
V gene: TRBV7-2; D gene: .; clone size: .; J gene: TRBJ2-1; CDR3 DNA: TGTGCCAGCAGCTTAGATCGCATGGATGAGCAGTTCTTC; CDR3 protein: CASSLDRMDEQFF
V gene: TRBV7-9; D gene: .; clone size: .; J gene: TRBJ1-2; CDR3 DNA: TGTGCCAGCAGCCAGAACAGTGTTGGCTACACCTTC; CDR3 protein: CASSQNSVGYTF
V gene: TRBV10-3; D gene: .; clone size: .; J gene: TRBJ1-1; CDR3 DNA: TGTGCCATCAGTGTAGGGGAGACTGAAGCTTTCTTT; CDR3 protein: CAISVGETEAFF
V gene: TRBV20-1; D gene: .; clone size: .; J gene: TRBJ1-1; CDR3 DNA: TGCAGTGCTAGGCCGGACACTGAAGCTTTCTTT; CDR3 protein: CSARPDTEAFF
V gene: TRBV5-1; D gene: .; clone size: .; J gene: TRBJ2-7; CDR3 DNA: TGCGCCAGCAGCTCGGTGTCCGAGGGGGGACAGTACTTC; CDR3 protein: CASSSVSEGGQYF
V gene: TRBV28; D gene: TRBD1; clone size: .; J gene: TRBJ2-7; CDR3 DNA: TGTGCCAGCAGTACCCCCCGACAGGGCGGCGAGCAGTACTTC; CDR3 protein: CASSTPRQGGEQYF
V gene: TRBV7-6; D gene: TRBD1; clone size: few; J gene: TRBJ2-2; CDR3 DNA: TGTGCCAGCAGCTCCCGGACAGGGTTTGCCGGGGAGCTGTTTTTT; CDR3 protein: CASSSRTGFAGELFF
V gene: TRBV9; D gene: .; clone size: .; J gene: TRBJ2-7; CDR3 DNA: TGTGCCAGCAGTCCCGGGAGTTACACCTACGAGCAGTACTTC; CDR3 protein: CASSPGSYTYEQYF
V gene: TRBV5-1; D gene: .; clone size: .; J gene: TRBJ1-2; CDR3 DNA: TGCGCCAGCAGCCATACAGGGCTATCTAACTATGGCTACACCTTC; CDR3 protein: CASSHTGLSNYGYTF
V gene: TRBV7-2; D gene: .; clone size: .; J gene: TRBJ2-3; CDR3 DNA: TGTGCCAGCAGCCCGACAGATACGCAGTATTTT; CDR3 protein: CASSPTDTQYF
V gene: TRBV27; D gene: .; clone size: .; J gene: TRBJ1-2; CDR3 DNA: TGTGCCAGCAAAACCGGGTGGGGGGCCTATGGCTACACCTTC; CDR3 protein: CASKTGWGAYGYTF
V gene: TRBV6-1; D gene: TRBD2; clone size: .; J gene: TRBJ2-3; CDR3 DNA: TGTGCCAGCAGTGGGAGAAGGGGTAGCGGGGTACTAACTAGCACAGATACGCAGTATTTT; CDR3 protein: CASSGRRGSGVLTSTDTQYF
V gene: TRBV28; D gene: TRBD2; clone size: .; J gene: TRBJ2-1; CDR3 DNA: TGTGCCAGCAGTTTGACTGGGACTAGTCCTAAAAGCTCCTACAATGAGCAGTTCTTC; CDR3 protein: CASSLTGTSPKSSYNEQFF
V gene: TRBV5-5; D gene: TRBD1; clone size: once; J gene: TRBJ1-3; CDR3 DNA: TGTGCCAGCAGCTTTGAGGAGGGACAGGGCCACACCATATATTTT; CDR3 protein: CASSFEEGQGHTIYF
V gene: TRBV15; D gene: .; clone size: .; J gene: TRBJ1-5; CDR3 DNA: TGTGCCACCAGCACAAAGACCAATCAGCCCCAGCATTTT; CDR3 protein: CATSTKTNQPQHF
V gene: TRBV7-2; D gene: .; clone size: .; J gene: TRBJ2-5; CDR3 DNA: TGTGCCAGCAGCTTAGAAGGGCCCCAGTACTTC; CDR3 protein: CASSLEGPQYF
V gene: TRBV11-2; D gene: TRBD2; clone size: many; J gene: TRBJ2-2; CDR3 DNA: TGTGCCAGCAGCTCATTACTAGCGTTCAGCGGGGAGCTGTTTTTT; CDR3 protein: CASSSLLAFSGELFF
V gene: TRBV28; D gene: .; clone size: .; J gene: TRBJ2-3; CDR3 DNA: TGTGCCAGCAGACGCCGCCGGACCTCTAGCACAGATACGCAGTATTTT; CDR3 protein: CASRRRRTSSTDTQYF
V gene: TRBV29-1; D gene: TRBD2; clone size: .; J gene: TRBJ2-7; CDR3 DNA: TGCAGCGTTGGGGCGGGAGTGCGCTACGAGCAGTACTTC; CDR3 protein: CSVGAGVRYEQYF
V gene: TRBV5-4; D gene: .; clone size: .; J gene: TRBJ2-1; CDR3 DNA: TGTGCCAGCAGCTTGGATCAGTGGAGCTCCTACAATGAGCAGTTCTTC; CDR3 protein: CASSLDQWSSYNEQFF
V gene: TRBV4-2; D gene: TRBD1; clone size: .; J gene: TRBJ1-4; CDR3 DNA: TGTGCCAGCAGCCAAGCGGGACAGGTTAATGAAAAACTGTTTTTT; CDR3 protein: CASSQAGQVNEKLFF
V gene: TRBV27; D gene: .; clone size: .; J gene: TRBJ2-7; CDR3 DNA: TGTGCCAGCAGTTTACGTGTGTACTACGAGCAGTACTTC; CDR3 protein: CASSLRVYYEQYF